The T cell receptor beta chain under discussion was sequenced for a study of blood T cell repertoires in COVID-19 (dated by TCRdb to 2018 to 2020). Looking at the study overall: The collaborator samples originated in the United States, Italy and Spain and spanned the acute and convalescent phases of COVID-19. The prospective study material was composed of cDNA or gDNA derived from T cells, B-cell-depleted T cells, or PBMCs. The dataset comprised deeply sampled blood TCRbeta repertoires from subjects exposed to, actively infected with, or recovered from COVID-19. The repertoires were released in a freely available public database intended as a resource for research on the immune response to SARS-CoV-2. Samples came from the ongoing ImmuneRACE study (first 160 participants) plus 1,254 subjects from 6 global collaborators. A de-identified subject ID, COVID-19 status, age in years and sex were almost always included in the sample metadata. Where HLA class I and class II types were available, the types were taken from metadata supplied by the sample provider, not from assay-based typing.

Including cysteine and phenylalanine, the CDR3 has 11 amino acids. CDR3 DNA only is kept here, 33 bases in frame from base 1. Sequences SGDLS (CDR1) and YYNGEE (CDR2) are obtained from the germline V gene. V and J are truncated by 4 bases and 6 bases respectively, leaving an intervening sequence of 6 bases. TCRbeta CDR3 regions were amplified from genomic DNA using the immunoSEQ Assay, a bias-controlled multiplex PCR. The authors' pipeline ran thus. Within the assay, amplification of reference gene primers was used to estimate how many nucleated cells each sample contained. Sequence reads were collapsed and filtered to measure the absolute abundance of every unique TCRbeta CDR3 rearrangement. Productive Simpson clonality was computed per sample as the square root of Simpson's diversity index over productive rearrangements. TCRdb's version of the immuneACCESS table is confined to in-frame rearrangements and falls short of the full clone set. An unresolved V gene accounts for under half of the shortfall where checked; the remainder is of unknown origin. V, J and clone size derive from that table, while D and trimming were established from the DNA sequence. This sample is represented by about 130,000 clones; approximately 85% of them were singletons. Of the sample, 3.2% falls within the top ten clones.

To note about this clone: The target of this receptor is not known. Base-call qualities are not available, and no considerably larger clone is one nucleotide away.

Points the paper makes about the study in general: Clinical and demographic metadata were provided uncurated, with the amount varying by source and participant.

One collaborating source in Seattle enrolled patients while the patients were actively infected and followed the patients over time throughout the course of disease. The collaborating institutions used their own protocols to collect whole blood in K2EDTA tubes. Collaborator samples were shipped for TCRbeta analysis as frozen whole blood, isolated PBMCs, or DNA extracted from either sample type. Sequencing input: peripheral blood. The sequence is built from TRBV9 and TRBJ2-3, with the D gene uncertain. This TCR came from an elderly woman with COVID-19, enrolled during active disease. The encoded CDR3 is CASSSLDTQYF. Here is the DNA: TGTGCCAGCAGCTCATTGGATACGCAGTATTTT.